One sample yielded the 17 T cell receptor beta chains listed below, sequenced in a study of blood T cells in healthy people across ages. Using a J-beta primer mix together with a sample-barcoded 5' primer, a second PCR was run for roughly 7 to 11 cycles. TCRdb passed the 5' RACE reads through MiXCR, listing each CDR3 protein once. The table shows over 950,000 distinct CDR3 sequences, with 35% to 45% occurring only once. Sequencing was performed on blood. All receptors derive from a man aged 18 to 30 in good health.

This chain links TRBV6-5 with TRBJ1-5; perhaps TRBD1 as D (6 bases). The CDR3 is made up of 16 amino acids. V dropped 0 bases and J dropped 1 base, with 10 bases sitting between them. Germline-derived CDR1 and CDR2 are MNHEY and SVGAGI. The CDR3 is CASSYSGGESNQPQHF. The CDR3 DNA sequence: TGTGCCAGCAGTTACTCGGGGGGCGAAAGCAATCAGCCCCAGCATTTT.

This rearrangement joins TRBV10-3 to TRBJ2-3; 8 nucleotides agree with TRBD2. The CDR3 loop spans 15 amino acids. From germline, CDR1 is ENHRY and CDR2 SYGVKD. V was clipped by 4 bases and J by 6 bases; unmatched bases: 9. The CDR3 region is CAISGAGGPMDTQYF. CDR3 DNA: TGTGCCATCAGTGGTGCGGGGGGCCCAATGGATACGCAGTATTTT.

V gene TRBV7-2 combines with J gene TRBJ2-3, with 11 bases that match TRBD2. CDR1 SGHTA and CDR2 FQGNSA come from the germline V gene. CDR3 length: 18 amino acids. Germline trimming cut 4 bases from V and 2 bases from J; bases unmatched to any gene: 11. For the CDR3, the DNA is TGTGCCAGCAGCTCTGACCTCCGACTAGCGGGGTACACAGATACGCAGTATTTT. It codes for CASSSDLRLAGYTDTQYF.

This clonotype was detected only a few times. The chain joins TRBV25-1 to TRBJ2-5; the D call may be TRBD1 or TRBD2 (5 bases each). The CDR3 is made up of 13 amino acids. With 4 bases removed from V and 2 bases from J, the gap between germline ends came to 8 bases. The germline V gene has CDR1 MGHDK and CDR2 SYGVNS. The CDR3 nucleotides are TGTGCCAGCAGTGGTGGGGGACAAGAGACCCAGTACTTC. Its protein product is CASSGGGQETQYF.

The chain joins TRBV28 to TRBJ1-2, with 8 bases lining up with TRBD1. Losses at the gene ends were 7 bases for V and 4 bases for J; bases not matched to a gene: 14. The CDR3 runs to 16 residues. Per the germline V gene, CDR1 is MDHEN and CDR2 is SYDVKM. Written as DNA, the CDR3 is TGTGCCAGCACAAAAACAGGGGGGGGTTTGAGCTATGGCTACACCTTC. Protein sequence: CASTKTGGGLSYGYTF.

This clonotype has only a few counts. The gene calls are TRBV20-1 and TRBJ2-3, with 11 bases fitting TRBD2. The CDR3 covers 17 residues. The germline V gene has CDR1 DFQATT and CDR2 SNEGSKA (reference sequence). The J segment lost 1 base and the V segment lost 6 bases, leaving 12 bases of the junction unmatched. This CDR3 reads CSAHPPSGGRGTDTQYF. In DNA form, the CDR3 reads TGCAGTGCCCACCCCCCTAGCGGGGGGAGGGGCACAGATACGCAGTATTTT.

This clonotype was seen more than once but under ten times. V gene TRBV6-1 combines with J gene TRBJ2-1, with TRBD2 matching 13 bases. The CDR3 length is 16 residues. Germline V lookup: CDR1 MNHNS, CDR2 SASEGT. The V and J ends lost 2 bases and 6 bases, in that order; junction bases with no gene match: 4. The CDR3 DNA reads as TGTGCCAGCAGTGAAACCGGGACTAGCGGGGCCAATGAGCAGTTCTTC. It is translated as CASSETGTSGANEQFF.

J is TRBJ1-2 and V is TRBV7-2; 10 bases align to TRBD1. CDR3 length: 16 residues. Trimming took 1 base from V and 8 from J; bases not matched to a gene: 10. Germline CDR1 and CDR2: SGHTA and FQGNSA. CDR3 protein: CASSLVGPGTGEGYTF. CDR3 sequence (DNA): TGTGCCAGCAGCTTAGTCGGTCCCGGGACAGGGGAAGGCTACACCTTC.

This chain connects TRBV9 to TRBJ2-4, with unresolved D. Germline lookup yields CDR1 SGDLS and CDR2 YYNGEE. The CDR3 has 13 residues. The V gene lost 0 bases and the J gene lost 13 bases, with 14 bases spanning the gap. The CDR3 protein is CASSVGDRSEQYF. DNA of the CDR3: TGTGCCAGCAGCGTAGGAGATCGGAGTGAGCAGTACTTC.

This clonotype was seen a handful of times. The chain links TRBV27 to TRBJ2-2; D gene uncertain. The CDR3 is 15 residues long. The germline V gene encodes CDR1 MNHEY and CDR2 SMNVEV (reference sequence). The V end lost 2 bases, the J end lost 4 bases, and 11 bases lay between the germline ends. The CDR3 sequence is CASSLGQAVTGELFF. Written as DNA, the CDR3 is TGTGCCAGCAGTTTAGGTCAGGCGGTCACCGGGGAGCTGTTTTTT.

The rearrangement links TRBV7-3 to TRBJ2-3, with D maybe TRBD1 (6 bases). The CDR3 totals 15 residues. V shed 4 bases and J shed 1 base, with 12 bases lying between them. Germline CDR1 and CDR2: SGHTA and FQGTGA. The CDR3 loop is CASSSQGSGTDTQYF. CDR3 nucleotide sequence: TGTGCCAGCAGCTCTCAGGGGTCTGGCACAGATACGCAGTATTTT.

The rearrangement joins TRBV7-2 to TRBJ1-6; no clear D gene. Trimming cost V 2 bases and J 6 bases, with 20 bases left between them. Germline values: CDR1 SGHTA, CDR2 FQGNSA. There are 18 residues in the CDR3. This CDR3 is CASSLMFRYGVGNSPLHF. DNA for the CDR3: TGTGCCAGCAGCTTAATGTTCCGGTACGGGGTAGGTAATTCACCCCTCCACTTT.

The DNA of the CDR3 is TGCAGCGTTGTAGAGTCGGCAGAGAACACTGAAGCTTTCTTT. Translated, it gives CSVVESAENTEAFF. The rearrangement links TRBV29-1 to TRBJ1-1; D call uncertain. Trimming pared 4 bases from V and 1 base from J, leaving 13 bases between. Germline V gene data show CDR1 as SQVTM and CDR2 as ANQGSEA. The CDR3 spans 14 residues.

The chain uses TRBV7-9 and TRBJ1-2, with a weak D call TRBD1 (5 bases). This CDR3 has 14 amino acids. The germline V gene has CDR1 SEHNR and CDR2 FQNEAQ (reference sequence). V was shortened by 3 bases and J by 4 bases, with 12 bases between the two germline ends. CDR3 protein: CASSFSGGSYGYTF. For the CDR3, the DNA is TGTGCCAGCAGCTTTTCCGGGGGGTCCTATGGCTACACCTTC.

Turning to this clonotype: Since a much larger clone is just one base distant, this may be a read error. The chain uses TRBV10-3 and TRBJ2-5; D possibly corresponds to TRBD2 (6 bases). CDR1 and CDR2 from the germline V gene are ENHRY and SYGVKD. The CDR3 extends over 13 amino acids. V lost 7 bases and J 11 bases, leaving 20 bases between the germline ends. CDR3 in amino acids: CAITKEGMNEQYF. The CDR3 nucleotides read TGTGCCATCACCAAGGAGGGTATGAATGAGCAGTACTTC.

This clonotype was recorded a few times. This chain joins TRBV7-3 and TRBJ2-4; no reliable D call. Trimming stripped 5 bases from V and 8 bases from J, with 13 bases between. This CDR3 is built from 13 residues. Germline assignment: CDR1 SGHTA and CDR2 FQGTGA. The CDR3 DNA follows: TGTGCCAGCAGCACTATCCACAGTGACATTCAGTACTTC. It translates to CASSTIHSDIQYF.

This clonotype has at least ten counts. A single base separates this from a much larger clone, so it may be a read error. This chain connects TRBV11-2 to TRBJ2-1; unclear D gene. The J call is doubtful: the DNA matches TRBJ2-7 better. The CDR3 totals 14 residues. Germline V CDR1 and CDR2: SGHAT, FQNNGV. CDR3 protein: CASSSWKGYNEQYF. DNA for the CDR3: TGTGCCAGCAGCTCCTGGAAGGGTTACAATGAGCAGTACTTC.